This T cell receptor (beta chain) was profiled in a study of beta chain features in type 1 diabetes. Study findings and constraints: Short templates might get an advantage during PCR, and this would be equal in patients and controls.

Reverse transcribing all isolated RNA meant expressed TCRB transcripts were sequenced. Assay: immunoSEQ multiplex PCR; the TCRdb copy retains only in-frame clones and omits some. In the table there are roughly 350,000 clones, roughly 9.6% of which are singletons. On this clone: What it binds is unknown.

The V gene's germline CDR1 is SGHTA and CDR2 FQGNSA. The CDR3 runs to 15 residues. V dropped 1 base and J dropped 4; count of bases not matched to a gene: 4. J is TRBJ2-1 and V is TRBV7-2; TRBD2 matches 7 bases. The sample taken for sequencing was naive CD4+ T cells from blood. This TCR derives from a young woman in good health. Here the CDR3 DNA reads TGTGCCAGCAGCTTAGTGCGGGGGAAGTACAATGAGCAGTTCTTC. Translating it yields CASSLVRGKYNEQFF.